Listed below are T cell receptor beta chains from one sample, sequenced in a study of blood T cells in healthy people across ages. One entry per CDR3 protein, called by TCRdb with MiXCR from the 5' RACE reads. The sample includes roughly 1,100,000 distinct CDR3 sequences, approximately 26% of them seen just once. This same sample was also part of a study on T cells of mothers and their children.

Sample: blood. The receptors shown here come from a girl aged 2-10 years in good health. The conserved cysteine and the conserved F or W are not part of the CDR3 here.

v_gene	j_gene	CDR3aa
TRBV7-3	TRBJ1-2	ASSITSGGDGYT
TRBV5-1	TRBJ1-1	ASSYTGAGASTEAF
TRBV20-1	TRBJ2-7	SAISTNEQY
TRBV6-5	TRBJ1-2	ASSLSWGVDGYT
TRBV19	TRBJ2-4	FGGALPDKNIQY
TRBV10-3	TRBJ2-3	AIFSGGADTQY
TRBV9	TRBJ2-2	ASSVEAGAPGELF
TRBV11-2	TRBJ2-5	ASSPRDRAVIGQETQY
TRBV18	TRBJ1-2	ASSPRSEFHGYT
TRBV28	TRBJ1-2	ASGRGYGYT
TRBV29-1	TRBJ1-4	SVEGDEKLF
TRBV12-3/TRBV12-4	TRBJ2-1	ASSFWTPEQF
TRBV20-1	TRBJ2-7	SALPRTDNSYEQY
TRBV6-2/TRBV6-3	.	ASSYIDWANEQF
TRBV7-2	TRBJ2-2	ASSLWTAGVTGELF
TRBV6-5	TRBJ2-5	ASSQNPGLQETQY
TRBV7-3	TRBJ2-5	ASSFGRGRGETQY
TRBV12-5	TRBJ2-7	ASGNTLPSGVLEQY
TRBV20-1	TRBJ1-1	SARDLRGGDTEAF
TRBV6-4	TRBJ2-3	ASSDHGGSADTQY
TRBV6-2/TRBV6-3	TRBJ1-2	ASGRSSYGYT
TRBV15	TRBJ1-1	ATSRDLGTTSF
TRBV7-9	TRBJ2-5	ASSLDWVSRETQY
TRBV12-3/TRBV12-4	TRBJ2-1	TSSFWGLVNNEQF
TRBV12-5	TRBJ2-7	ASGLTGGDEQY
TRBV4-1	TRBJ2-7	ASSQDLGLAGEQY
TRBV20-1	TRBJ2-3	SAARSGQGRSDTQY
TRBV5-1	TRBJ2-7	ASSLPDGNYEQY
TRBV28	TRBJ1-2	ASSLGAPYGYT
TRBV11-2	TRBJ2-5	ASSPLGGELRKTQY
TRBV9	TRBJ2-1	ASSVDLLAGAYEQF
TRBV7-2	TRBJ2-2	ASSLAGGLNTGELF
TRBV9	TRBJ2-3	ASSSPQRGTDTQY
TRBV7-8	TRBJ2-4	ASSIQGYIQY
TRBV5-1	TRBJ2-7	ASWDSYEQY
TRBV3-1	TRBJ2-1	ASSQDGAALTSYNEQF
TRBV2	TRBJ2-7	ASIWDSSYEQY
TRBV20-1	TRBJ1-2	SASTKGSDTNYGYT
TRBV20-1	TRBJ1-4	SARDNWGLSGEKLF
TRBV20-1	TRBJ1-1	SARDQRGPLRAF
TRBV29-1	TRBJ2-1	SVTRDGYNEQF
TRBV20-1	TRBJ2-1	SAEGTSGGYNEQF
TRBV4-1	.	ASSQDTAAWGEQY
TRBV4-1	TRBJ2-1	ASSQETSVAYNEQF
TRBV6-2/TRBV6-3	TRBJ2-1	ASSYSPGASPYNEQF